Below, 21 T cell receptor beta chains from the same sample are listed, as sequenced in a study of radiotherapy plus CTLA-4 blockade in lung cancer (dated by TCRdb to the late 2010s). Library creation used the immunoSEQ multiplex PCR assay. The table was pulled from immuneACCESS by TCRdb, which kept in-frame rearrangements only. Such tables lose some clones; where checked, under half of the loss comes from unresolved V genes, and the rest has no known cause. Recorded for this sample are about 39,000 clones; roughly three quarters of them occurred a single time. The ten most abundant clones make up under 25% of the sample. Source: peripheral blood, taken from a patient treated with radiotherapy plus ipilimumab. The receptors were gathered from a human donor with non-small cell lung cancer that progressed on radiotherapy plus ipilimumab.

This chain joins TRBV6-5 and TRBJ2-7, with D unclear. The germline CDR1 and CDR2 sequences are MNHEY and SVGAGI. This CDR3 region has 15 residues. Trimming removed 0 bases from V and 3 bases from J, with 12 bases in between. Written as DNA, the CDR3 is TGTGCCAGCAGTTACTCACCCAGGTCGTTCTACGAGCAGTACTTC. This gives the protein CASSYSPRSFYEQYF.

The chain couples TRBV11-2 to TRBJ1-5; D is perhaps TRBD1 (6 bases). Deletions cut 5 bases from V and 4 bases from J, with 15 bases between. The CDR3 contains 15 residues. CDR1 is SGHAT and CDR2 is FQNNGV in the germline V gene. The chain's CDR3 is CASSPWTVRNQPQHF. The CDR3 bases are TGTGCCAGCAGCCCCTGGACAGTCAGAAATCAGCCCCAGCATTTT.

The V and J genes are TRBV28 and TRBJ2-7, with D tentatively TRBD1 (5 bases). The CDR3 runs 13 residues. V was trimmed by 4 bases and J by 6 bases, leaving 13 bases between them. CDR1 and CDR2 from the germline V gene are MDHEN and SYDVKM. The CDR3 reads CASSSVSQGEQYF. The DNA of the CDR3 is TGTGCCAGCAGTTCCGTGTCCCAGGGCGAGCAGTACTTC. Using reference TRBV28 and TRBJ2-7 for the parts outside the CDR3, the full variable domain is DVKVTQSSRYLVKRTGEKVFLECVQDMDHENMFWYRQDPGLGLRLIYFSYDVKMKEKGDIPEGYSVSREKKERFSLILESASTNQTSMYLCASSSVSQGEQYFGPGTRLTVT.

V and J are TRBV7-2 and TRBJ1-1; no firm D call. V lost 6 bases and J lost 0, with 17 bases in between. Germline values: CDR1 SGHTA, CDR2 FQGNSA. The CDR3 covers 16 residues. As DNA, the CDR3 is TGTGCCAGCAGTTCCGACGGGTTTCCCATGAACACTGAAGCTTTCTTT. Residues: CASSSDGFPMNTEAFF.

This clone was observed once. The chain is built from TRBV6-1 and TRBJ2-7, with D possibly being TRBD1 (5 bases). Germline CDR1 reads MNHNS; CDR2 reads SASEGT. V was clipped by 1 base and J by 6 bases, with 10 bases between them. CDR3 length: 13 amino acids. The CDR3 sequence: CASSEEAGREQYF. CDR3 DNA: TGTGCCAGCAGTGAAGAGGCAGGGCGCGAGCAGTACTTC.

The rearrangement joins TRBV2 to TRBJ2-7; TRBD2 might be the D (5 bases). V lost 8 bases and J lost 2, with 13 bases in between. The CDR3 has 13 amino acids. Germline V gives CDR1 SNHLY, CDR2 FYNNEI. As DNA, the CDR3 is TGTGCCAGCCACGAGGGCAGTCCCTACGAGCAGTACTTC. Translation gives CASHEGSPYEQYF.

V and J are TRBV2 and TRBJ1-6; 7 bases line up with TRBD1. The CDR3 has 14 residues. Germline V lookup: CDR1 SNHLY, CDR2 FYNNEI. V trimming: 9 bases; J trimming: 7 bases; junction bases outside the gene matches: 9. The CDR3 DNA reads TGTGCCAGTTGGACAGGCGAAGGCAATTCACCCCTCCACTTT. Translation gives CASWTGEGNSPLHF. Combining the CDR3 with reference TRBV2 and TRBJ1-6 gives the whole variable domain EPEVTQTPSHQVTQMGQEVILRCVPISNHLYFYWYRQILGQKVEFLVSFYNNEISEKSEIFDDQFSVERPDGSNFTLKIRSTKLEDSAMYFCASWTGEGNSPLHFGNGTRLTVT.

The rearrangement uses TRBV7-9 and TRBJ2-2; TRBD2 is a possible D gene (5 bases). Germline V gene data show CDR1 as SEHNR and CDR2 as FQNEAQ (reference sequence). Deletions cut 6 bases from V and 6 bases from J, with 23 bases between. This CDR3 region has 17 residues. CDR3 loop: CASRRDWGLTEAGELFF. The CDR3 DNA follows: TGTGCCAGCAGGAGGGATTGGGGATTAACCGAAGCCGGGGAGCTGTTTTTT.

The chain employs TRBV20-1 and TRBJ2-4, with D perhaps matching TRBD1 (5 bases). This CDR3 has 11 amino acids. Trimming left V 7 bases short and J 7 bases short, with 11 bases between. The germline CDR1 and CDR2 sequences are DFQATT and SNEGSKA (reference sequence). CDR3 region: CSGVPGNIQYF. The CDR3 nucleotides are TGCAGTGGCGTTCCAGGGAACATTCAGTACTTC.

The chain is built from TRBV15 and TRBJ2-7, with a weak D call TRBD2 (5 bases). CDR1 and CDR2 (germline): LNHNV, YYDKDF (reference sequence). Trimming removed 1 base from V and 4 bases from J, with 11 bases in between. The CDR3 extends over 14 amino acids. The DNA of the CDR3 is TGTGCCACCAGCAGAGGCTGGGAGCCTTACGAGCAGTACTTC. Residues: CATSRGWEPYEQYF.

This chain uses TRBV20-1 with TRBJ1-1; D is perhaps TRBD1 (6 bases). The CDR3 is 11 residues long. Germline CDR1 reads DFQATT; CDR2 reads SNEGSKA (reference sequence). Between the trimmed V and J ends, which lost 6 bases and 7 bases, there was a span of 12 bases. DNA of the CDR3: TGCAGTGCCCTCGACAGGAATGAAGCTTTCTTT. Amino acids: CSALDRNEAFF.

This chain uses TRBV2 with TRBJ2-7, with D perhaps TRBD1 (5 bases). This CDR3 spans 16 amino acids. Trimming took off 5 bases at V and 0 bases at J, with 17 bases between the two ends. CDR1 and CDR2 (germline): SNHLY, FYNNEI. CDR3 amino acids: CASSYQGFTDSYEQYF. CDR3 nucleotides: TGTGCCAGCAGTTATCAGGGTTTTACAGACTCCTACGAGCAGTACTTC.

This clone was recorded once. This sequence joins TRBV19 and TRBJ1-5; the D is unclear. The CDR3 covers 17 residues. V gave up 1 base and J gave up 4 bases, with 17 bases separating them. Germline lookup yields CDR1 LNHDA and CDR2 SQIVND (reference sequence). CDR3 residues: CASSIVFPMGRNQPQHF. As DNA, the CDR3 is TGTGCCAGTAGTATAGTATTCCCAATGGGCCGAAATCAGCCCCAGCATTTT.

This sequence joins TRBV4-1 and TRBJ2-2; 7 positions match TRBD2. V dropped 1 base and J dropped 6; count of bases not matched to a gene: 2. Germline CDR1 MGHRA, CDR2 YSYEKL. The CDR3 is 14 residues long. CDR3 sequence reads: CASSQGEGSGELFF. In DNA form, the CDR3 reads TGCGCCAGCAGCCAAGGGGAGGGGTCCGGGGAGCTGTTTTTT.

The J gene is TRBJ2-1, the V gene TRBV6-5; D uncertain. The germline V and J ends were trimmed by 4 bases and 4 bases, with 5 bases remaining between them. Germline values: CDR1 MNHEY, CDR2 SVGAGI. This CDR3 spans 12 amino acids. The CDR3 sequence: CASSSRYNEQFF. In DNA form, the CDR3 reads TGTGCCAGCAGTTCGCGGTACAATGAGCAGTTCTTC.

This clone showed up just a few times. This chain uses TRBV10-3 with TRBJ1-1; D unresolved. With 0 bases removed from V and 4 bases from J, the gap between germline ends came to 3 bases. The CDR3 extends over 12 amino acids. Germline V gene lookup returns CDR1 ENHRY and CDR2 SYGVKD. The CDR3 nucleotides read TGTGCCATCAGTGAGTCGCGCACTGAAGCTTTCTTT. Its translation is CAISESRTEAFF.

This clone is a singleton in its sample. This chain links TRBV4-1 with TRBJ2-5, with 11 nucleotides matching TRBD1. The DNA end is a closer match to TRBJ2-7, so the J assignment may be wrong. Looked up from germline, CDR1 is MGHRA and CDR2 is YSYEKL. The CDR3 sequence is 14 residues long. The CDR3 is CASSHPGQGGEQYF. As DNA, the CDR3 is TGCGCCAGCAGCCATCCGGGACAGGGGGGCGAGCAGTACTTC.

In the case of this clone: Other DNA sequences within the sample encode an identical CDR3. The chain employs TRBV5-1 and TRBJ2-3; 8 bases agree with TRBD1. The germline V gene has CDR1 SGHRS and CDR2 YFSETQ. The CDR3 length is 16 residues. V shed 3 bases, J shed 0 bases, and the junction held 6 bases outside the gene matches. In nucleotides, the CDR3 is TGCGCCAGCAGCTCCGGACAGGGTCCTAGCACAGATACGCAGTATTTT. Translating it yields CASSSGQGPSTDTQYF.

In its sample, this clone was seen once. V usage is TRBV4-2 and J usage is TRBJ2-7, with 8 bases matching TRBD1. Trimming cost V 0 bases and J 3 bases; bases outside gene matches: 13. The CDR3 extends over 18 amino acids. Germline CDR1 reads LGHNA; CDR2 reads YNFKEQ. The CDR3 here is CASSQERGLSGGIYEQYF. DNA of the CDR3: TGTGCCAGCAGCCAAGAAAGGGGGCTTTCAGGGGGCATCTACGAGCAGTACTTC.

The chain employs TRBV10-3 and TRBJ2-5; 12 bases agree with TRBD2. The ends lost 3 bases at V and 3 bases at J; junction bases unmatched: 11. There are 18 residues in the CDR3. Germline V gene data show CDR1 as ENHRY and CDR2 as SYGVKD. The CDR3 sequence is CAISEVWGTSGSKETQYF. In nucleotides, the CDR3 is TGTGCCATCAGTGAAGTGTGGGGGACTAGCGGGTCGAAAGAGACCCAGTACTTC.

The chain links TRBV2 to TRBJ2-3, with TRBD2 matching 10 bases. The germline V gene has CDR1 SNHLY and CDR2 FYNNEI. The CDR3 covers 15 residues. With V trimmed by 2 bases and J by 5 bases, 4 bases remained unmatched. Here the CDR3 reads CASSESASGGDTQYF. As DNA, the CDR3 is TGTGCCAGCAGTGAATCGGCTAGCGGGGGAGATACGCAGTATTTT.